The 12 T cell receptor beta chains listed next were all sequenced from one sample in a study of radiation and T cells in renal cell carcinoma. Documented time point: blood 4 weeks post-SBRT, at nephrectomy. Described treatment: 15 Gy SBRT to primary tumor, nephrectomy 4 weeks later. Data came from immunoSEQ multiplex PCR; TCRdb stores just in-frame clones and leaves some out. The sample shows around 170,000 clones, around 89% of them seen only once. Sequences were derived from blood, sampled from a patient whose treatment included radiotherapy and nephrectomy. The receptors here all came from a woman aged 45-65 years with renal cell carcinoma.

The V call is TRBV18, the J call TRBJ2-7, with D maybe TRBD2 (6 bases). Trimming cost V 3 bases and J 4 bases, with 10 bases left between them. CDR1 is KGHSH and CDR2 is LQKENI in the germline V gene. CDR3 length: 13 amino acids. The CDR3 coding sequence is TGTGCCAGCTCACCGGGACTTAAGTACGAGCAGTACTTC. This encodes CASSPGLKYEQYF.

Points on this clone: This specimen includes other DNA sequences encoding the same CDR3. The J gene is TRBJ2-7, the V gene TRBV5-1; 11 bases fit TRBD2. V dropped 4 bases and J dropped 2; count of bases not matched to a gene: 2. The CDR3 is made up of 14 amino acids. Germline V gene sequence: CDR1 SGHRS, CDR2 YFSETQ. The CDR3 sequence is CASSVSGGAYEQYF. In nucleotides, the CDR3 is TGCGCCAGCAGCGTTAGCGGGGGGGCCTACGAGCAGTACTTC.

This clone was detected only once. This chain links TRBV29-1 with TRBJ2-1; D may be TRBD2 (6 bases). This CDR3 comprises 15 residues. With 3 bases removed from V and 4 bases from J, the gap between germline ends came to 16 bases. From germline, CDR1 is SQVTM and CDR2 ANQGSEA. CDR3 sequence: CSVESIRDFYNEQFF. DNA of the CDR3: TGCAGCGTTGAGTCAATCCGGGACTTTTACAATGAGCAGTTCTTC.

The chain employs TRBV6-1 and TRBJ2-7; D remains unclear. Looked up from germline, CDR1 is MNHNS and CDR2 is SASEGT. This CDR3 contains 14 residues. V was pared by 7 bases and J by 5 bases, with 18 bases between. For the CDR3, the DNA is TGTGCCAGCAACCTCCGAAGTGGTGGGGACGAGCAGTACTTC. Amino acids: CASNLRSGGDEQYF.

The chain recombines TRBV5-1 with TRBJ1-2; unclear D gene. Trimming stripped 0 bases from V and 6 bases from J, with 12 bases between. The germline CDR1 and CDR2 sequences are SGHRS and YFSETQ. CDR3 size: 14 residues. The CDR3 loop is CASSLGTLRHGYTF. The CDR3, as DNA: TGCGCCAGCAGCTTGGGCACCCTCCGGCATGGCTACACCTTC.

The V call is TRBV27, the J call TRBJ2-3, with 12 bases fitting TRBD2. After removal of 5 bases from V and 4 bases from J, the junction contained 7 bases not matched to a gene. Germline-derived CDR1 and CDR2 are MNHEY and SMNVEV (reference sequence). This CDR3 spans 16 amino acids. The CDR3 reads CASSPRTSGAADTQYF. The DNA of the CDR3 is TGTGCCAGCAGTCCACGGACTAGCGGGGCCGCAGATACGCAGTATTTT.

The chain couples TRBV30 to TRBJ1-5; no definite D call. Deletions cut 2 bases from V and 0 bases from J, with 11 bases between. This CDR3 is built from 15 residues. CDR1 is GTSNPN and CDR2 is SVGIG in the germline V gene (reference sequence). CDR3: CAWSNGVYSNQPQHF. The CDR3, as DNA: TGTGCCTGGAGTAATGGGGTTTATAGCAATCAGCCCCAGCATTTT.

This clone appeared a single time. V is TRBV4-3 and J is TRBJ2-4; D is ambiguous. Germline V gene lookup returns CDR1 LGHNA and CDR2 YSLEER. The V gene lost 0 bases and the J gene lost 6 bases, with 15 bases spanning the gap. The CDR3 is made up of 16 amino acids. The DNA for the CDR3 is TGCGCCAGCAGCCAAGATACTACCACTCAGGCAAACATTCAGTACTTC. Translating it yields CASSQDTTTQANIQYF.

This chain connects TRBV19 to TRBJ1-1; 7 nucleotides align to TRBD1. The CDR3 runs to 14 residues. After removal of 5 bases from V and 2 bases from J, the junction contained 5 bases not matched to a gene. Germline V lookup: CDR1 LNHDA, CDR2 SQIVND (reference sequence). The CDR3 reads CASSLGQHNTEAFF. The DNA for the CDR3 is TGTGCCAGTAGTCTGGGACAGCATAACACTGAAGCTTTCTTT.

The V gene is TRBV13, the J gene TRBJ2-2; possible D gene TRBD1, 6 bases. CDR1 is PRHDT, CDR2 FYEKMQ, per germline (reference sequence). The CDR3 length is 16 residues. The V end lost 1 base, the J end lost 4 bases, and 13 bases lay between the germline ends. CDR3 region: CASSLAIQGSTGELFF. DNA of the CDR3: TGTGCCAGCAGCTTAGCAATACAGGGATCCACCGGGGAGCTGTTTTTT. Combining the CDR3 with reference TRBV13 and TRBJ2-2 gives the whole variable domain AAGVIQSPRHLIKEKRETATLKCYPIPRHDTVYWYQQGPGQDPQFLISFYEKMQSDKGSIPDRFSAQQFSDYHSELNMSSLELGDSALYFCASSLAIQGSTGELFFGEGSRLTVL.

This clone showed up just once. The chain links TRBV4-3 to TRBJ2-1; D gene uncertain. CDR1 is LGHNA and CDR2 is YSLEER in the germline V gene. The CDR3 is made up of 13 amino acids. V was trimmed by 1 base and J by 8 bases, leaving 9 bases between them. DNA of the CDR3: TGCGCCAGCAGCCAAGTCGTGACTTATGAGCAGTTCTTC. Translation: CASSQVVTYEQFF.

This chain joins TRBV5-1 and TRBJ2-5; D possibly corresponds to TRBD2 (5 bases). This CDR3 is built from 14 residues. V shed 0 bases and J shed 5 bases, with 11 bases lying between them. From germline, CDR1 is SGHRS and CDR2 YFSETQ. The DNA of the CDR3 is TGCGCCAGCAGCTTGGGAGGGAGTCCCGAGACCCAGTACTTC. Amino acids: CASSLGGSPETQYF.